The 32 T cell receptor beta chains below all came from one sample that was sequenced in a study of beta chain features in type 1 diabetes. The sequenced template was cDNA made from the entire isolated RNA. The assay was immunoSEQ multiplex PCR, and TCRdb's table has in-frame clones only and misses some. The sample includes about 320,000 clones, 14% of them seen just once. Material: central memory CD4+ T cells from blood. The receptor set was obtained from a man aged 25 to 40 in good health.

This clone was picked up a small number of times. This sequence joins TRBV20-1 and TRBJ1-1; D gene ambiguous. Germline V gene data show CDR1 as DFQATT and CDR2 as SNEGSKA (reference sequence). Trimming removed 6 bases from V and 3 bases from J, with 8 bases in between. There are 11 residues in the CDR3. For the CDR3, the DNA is TGCAGTGCCCTGAAGCACACTGAAGCTTTCTTT. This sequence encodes CSALKHTEAFF.

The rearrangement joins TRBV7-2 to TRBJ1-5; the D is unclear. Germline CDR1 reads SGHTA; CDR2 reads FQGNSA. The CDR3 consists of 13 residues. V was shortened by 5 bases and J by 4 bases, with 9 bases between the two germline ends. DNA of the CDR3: TGTGCCAGCAGCGTTCGGTCAAATCAGCCCCAGCATTTT. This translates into CASSVRSNQPQHF.

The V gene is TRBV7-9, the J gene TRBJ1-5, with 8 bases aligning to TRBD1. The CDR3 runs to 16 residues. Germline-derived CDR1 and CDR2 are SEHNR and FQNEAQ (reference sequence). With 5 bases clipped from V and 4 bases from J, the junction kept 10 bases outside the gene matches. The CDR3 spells CASSRVSGGGNQPQHF. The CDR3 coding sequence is TGTGCCAGCAGCCGAGTGTCAGGGGGCGGGAATCAGCCCCAGCATTTT.

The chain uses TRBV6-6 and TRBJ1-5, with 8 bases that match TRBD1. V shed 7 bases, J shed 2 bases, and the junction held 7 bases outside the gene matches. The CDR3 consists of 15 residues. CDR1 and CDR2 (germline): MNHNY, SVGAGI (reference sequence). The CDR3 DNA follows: TGTGCCAGCAACCTAGGACAGGGTGGCAATCAGCCCCAGCATTTT. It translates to CASNLGQGGNQPQHF.

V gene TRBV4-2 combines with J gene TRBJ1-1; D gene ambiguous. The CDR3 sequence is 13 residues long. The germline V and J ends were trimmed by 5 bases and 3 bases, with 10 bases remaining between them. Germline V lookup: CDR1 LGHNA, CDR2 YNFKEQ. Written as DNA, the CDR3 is TGTGCCAGCAGCTTGGAAAGGGACACTGAAGCTTTCTTT. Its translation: CASSLERDTEAFF.

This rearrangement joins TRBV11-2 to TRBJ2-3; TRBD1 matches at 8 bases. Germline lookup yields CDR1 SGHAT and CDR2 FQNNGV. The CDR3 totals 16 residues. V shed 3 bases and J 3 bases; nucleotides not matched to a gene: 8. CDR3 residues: CASSLVGQGLTDTQYF. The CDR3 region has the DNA TGTGCCAGCAGCTTGGTTGGACAGGGCCTTACAGATACGCAGTATTTT.

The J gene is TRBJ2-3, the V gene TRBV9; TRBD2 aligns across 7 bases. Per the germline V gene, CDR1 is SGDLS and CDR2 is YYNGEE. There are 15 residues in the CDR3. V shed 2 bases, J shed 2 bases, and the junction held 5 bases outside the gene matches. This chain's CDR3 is CASSVRDYSTDTQYF. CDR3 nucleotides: TGTGCCAGCAGCGTTCGGGACTACTCCACAGATACGCAGTATTTT.

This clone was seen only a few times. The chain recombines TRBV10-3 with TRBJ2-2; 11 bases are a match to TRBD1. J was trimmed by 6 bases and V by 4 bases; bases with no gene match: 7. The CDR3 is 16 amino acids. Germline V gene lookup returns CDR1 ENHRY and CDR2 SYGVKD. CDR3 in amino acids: CAISAVDRGLAGELFF. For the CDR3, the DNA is TGTGCCATCAGTGCCGTGGACAGGGGGCTCGCCGGGGAGCTGTTTTTT.

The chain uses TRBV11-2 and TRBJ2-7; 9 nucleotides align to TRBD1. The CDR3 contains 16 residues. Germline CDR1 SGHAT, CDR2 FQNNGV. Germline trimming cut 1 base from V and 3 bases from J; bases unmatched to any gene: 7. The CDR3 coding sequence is TGTGCCAGCAGCTTAGGTGGGGGGACAGGGAGCTACGAGCAGTACTTC. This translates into CASSLGGGTGSYEQYF.

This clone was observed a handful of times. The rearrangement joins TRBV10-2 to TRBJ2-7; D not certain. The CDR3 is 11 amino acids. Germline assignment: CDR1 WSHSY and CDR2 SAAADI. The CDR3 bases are TGCGCCAGCAGTGCTGGAGACGTAGTAAGTGTC. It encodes CASSAGDVVSV.

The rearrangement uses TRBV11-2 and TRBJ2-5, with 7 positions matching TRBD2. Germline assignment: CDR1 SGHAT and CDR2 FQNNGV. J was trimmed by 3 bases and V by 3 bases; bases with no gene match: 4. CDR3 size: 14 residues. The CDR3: CASSLGLAEETQYF. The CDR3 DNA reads TGTGCCAGCAGCTTGGGGCTAGCGGAAGAGACCCAGTACTTC.

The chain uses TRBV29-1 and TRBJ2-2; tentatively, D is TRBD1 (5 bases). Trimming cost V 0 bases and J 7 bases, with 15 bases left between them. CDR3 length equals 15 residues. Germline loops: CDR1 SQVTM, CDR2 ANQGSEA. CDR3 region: CSVEEGRKGFGELFF. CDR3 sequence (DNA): TGCAGCGTTGAAGAAGGGCGGAAGGGGTTCGGGGAGCTGTTTTTT.

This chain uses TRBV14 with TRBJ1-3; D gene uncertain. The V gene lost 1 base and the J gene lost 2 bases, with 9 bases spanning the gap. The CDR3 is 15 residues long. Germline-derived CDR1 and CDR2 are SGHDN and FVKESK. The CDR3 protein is CASSQGGRPGNTIYF. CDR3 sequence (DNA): TGTGCCAGCAGCCAAGGAGGACGTCCTGGAAACACCATATATTTT.

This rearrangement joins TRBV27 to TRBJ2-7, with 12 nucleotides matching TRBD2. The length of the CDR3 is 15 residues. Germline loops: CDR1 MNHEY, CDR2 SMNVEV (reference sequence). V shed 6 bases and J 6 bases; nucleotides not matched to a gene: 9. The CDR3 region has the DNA TGTGCCAGCAGCCCTAGCGGGAGGGCCTCATCCGAGCAGTACGTC. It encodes CASSPSGRASSEQYV.

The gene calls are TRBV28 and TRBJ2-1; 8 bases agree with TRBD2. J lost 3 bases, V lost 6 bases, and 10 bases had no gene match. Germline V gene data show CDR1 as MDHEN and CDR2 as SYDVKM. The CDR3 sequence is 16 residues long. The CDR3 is CASSGTGGTFYNEQFF. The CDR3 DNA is TGTGCCAGCAGCGGCACGGGGGGGACGTTCTACAATGAGCAGTTCTTC.

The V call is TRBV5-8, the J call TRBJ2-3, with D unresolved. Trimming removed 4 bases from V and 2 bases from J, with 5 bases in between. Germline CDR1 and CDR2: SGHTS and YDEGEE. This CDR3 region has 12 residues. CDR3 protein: CASSTVTDTQYF. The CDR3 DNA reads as TGTGCCAGCAGCACTGTCACAGATACGCAGTATTTT.

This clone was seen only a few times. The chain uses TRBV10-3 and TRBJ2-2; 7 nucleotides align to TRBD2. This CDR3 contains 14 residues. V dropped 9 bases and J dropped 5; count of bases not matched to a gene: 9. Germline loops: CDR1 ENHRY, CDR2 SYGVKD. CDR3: CAMKRDRDTGELFF. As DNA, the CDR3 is TGTGCCATGAAGCGGGATCGGGATACCGGGGAGCTGTTTTTT.

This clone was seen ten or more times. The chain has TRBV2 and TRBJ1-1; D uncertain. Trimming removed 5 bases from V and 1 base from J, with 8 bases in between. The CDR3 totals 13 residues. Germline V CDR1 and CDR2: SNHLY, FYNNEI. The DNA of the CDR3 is TGTGCCAGCAGTATTGTTGAGAACACTGAAGCTTTCTTT. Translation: CASSIVENTEAFF.

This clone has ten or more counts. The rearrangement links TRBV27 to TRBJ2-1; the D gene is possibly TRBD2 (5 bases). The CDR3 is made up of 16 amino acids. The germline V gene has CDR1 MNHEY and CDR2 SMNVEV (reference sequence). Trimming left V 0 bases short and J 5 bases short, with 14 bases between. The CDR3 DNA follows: TGTGCCAGCAGTTTATCGGTTGGGCGGGCGAACAATGAGCAGTTCTTC. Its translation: CASSLSVGRANNEQFF.

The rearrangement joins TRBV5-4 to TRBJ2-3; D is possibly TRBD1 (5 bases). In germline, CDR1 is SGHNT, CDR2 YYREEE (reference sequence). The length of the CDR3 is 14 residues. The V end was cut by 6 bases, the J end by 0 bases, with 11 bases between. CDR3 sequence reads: CASTPDSSTDTQYF. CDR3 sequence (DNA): TGTGCCAGCACTCCTGACAGCAGCACAGATACGCAGTATTTT.

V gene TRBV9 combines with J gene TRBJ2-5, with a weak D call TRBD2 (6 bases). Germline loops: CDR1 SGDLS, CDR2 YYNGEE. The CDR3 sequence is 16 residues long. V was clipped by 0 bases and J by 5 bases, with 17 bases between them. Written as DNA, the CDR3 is TGTGCCAGCAGCGTAGCACCACTAGCCATGGGGGAGACCCAGTACTTC. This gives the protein CASSVAPLAMGETQYF.

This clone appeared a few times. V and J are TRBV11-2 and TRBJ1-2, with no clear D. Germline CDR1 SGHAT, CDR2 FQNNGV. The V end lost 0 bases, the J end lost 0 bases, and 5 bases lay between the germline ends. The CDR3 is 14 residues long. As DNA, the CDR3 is TGTGCCAGCAGCTTAGAGCGGACTAACTATGGCTACACCTTC. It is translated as CASSLERTNYGYTF.

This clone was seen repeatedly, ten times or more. This CDR3 is CASSSTGAKNIQYF. The CDR3 DNA sequence: TGTGCCAGCAGCTCCACGGGAGCCAAAAACATTCAGTACTTC. The genes are TRBV5-4 and TRBJ2-4; D call uncertain. Trimming cost V 3 bases and J 0 bases, with 7 bases left between them. Per germline, CDR1 SGHNT and CDR2 YYREEE (reference sequence). This CDR3 is 14 amino acids long. Based on the CDR3 plus reference TRBV5-4 and TRBJ2-4, the full variable domain is ETGVTQSPTHLIKTRGQQVTLRCSSQSGHNTVSWYQQALGQGPQFIFQYYREEENGRGNFPPRFSGLQFPNYSSELNVNALELDDSALYLCASSSTGAKNIQYFGAGTRLSVL.

The DNA for the CDR3 is TGCGCCAGCAGTGAACTAGCGGGGGGCTCAGGGGAGCAGTTCTTC. Encoded protein: CASSELAGGSGEQFF. J is TRBJ2-1 and V is TRBV10-2; 12 positions agree with TRBD2. The germline gives CDR1 WSHSY, CDR2 SAAADI. The V and J ends lost 3 bases and 10 bases, in that order; junction bases with no gene match: 7. The CDR3 length is 15 residues.

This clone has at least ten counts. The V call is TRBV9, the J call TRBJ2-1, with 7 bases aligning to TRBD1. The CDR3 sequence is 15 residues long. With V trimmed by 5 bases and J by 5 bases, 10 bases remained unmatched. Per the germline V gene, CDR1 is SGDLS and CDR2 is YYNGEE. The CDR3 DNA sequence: TGTGCCAGCAGTAGGGGGCAGGGCCCCAACAATGAGCAGTTCTTC. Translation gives CASSRGQGPNNEQFF.

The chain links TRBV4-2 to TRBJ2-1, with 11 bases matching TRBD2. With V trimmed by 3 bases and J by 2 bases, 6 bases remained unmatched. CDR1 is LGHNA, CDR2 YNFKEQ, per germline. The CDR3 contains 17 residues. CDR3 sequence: CASSQEIAGGPYNEQFF. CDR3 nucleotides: TGTGCCAGCAGCCAGGAAATAGCGGGGGGGCCCTACAATGAGCAGTTCTTC.

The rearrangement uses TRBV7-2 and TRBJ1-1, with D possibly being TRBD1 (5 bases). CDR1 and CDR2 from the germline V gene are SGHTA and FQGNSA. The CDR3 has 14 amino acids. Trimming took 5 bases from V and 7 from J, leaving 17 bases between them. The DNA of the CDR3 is TGTGCCAGCAGCGAGCTGCCCGGGGCGGGTGAAGCTTTCTTT. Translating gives CASSELPGAGEAFF.

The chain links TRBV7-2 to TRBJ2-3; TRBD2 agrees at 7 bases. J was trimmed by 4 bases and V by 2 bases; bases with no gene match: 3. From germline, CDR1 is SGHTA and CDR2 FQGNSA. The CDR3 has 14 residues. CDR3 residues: CASSLYSGADTQYF. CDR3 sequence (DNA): TGTGCCAGCAGCTTATACAGCGGGGCAGATACGCAGTATTTT.

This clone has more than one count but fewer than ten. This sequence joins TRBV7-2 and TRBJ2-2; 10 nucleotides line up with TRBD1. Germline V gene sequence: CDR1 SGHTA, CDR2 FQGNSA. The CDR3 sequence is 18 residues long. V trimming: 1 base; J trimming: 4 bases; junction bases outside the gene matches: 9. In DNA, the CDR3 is TGTGCCAGCAGCTTAGTCCGGATGGGACAGGGGACCACCGGGGAGCTGTTTTTT. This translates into CASSLVRMGQGTTGELFF.

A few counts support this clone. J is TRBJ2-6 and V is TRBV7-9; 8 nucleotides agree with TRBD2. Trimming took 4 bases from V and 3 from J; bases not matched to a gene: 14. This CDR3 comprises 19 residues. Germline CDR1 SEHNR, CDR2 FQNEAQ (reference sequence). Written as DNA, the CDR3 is TGTGCCAGCAGCTCTTGGGGCACGGGAGGGCCTTTTGGGGCCAACGTCCTGACTTTC. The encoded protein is CASSSWGTGGPFGANVLTF.

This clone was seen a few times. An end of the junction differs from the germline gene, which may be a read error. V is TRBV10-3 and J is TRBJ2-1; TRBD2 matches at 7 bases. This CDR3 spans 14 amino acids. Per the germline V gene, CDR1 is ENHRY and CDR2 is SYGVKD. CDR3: CASSIASGYNEQFF. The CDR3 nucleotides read TGTGCCAGCAGTATAGCTAGCGGCTACAATGAGCAGTTCTTC.

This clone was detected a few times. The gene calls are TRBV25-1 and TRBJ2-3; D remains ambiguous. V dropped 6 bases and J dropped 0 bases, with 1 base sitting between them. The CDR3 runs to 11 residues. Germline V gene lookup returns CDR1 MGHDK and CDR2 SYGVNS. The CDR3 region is CASRSTDTQYF. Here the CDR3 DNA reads TGTGCCAGCAGAAGCACAGATACGCAGTATTTT. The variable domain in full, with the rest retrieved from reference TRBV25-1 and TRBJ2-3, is EADIYQTPRYLVIGTGKKITLECSQTMGHDKMYWYQQDPGMELHLIHYSYGVNSTEKGDLSSESTVSRIRTEHFPLTLESARPSHTSQYLCASRSTDTQYFGPGTRLTVL.